This TCR beta chain was retrieved from a study of long-term antiretroviral therapy in people with HIV. Comment on this clone: Its antigen remains unidentified.

Study-wide points: Across all time points, the repertoire was dominated by clones that expanded before ART.

The J segment lost 5 bases and the V segment lost 0 bases, leaving 7 bases of the junction unmatched. Germline V gives CDR1 KGHSH, CDR2 LQKENI. The CDR3 is made up of 17 amino acids. Run at survey level, the immunoSEQ assay was version v3.0. Per-sample TRB depth target: roughly 40,000-50,000 T-cell genomes. TCRdb's table, derived via immunoSEQ multiplex PCR, lists solely in-frame clones and lacks some. The sample consists of about 15,000 clones, 91% of them appearing once. The rearrangement links TRBV18 to TRBJ1-4; TRBD1 agrees at 9 bases. This sample comprised unsorted PBMCs, obtained 0.6 years after starting antiretroviral therapy. The sequence derives from a woman between 40 and 55 years old with HIV. The CDR3 loop reads CASSPPRTGTGNEKLFF. In DNA form, the CDR3 reads TGTGCCAGCTCACCACCGAGGACCGGGACAGGGAATGAAAAACTGTTTTTT. Full variable domain (remainder filled in from reference TRBV18 and TRBJ1-4): NAGVMQNPRHLVRRRGQEARLRCSPMKGHSHVYWYRQLPEEGLKFMVYLQKENIIDESGMPKERFSAEFPKEGPSILRIQQVVRGDSAAYFCASSPPRTGTGNEKLFFGSGTQLSVL.